The rows below give T cell receptor beta chains drawn from one sample of a study of CD8 T cells in ankylosing spondylitis. TCRdb re-called the 5' RACE reads through MiXCR, storing one row per CDR3 protein. The sample has about 260,000 distinct CDR3 sequences, 20% seen once. Sequenced input: blood, either unsorted or a sorted T cell fraction (not recorded which). All receptors derive from a male donor with ankylosing spondylitis or in good health (not recorded which). CDR3s leave out the opening cysteine and the closing phenylalanine or tryptophan.

TRBV14,ASKATSGVGAQY
TRBV29-1,SVADGSGRRTDTQY
TRBV12-3/TRBV12-4,ASSLAPYSPLH
TRBV6-1,ASSPQGASTDTQY
TRBV7-3,AVGQANTGELF
TRBV7-8,ASSPSLGVTGELF
TRBV9,ASSVGGENQPQH
TRBV5-1,ASSLGHSGTNNEQF
TRBV20-1,SAREVPTDTQY
TRBV12-3/TRBV12-4,ASSYGGEKLF
TRBV20-1,SAQPGQYKETQY
TRBV5-1,ASSFYSSNEQF
TRBV19,ASSIKRNNEQF
TRBV6-1,ASRLASGWENIQY
TRBV7-2,ASSLPSYGYT
TRBV29-1,SARIYNEQF
TRBV15,ATSRPGRNEQF
TRBV7-3,ASSLVAPGELF
TRBV12-3/TRBV12-4,ANSLQIQETQY
TRBV20-1,SAKGLATYNEQF
TRBV2,ASSRWGEEGTAAF
TRBV27,ASSHRVLTEAF
TRBV20-1,SARSGQGTDTQY
TRBV5-1,ASSDSLGADTQY
TRBV7-6,ASSPSLITGELF
TRBV9,ASSVAYHEQF
TRBV6-1,ASSQGGRGRTGELF
TRBV29-1,SAAGDGALPH
TRBV27,ASSFYGGNSPLH
TRBV20-1,SARSQGADTQY
TRBV24-1,ATSDFPGGGNTGELF
TRBV20-1,SSDRVGNTIY
TRBV7-9,ASSLFHNEQF
TRBV6-5,ASSFGQGARGGYT
TRBV15,ATSSGTSGRQETQY
TRBV5-1,ASSLVAGTDTQY
TRBV27,ASSLLSGTDTQY
TRBV14,ASSPGHLGANVLT
TRBV6-1,ASSTDSGDTDTQY